The rows below give T cell receptor beta chains drawn from one sample of a study of T cell responses to AZD1222 COVID-19 vaccine. Sequencing used immunoSEQ multiplex PCR; TCRdb keeps in-frame clones, though not all of them. The sample consists of about 110,000 clones, roughly 88% of them appearing once. Material: peripheral blood, obtained 28 days after the second AZD1222 dose. The receptors derive from an adult who received the AZD1222 COVID-19 vaccine. Both conserved end residues are part of each CDR3. A D gene is named only where the DNA matches it firmly. The size entry is marked missing in some rows and otherwise reads once, few, many or a size class.

abundance: -
v_gene: TRBV7-3
d_gene: TRBD2
j_gene: TRBJ2-3
CDR3nt: TGTGCCAGCAGCTTTAAAAGTTTAAGCGGGGGTGGAGATACGCAGTATTTT
CDR3aa: CASSFKSLSGGGDTQYF

abundance: -
v_gene: TRBV27
d_gene: -
j_gene: TRBJ1-5
CDR3nt: TGTGCCAGCAGTTTAGCTGGGGGCGTGGGGTATCAGCCCCAGCATTTT
CDR3aa: CASSLAGGVGYQPQHF

abundance: -
v_gene: TRBV12-5
d_gene: -
j_gene: TRBJ2-5
CDR3nt: TGTGCTAGTGGTGCCGGGGGTTGGGAGACCCAGTACTTC
CDR3aa: CASGAGGWETQYF

abundance: -
v_gene: TRBV12-3/TRBV12-4
d_gene: -
j_gene: TRBJ1-2
CDR3nt: TGTGCCAGCAGTTTCAGACTCGCCTATGGCTACACCTTC
CDR3aa: CASSFRLAYGYTF

abundance: -
v_gene: TRBV19
d_gene: -
j_gene: TRBJ2-2
CDR3nt: TGTGCCAGTAGTTTCCTGGGGGCCGCGAACACCGGGGAGCTGTTTTTT
CDR3aa: CASSFLGAANTGELFF

abundance: -
v_gene: TRBV18
d_gene: -
j_gene: TRBJ2-2
CDR3nt: TGTGCCAGCTCACCACGGGACACGAACACCGGGGAGCTGTTTTTT
CDR3aa: CASSPRDTNTGELFF

abundance: -
v_gene: TRBV7-9
d_gene: -
j_gene: TRBJ2-7
CDR3nt: TGTGCCAGCAGCTTGACTAAGGGTTATAAGGAACCCTACGAGCAGTACTTC
CDR3aa: CASSLTKGYKEPYEQYF

abundance: -
v_gene: TRBV5-1
d_gene: TRBD2
j_gene: TRBJ2-1
CDR3nt: TGCGCCAGCAGCTTCGAGGGTAGCGGGGGGACCTACAATGAGCAGTTCTTC
CDR3aa: CASSFEGSGGTYNEQFF

abundance: -
v_gene: TRBV6-5
d_gene: -
j_gene: TRBJ1-1
CDR3nt: TGTGCCAGCAGAATTGACGGATTGAACACTGAAGCTTTCTTT
CDR3aa: CASRIDGLNTEAFF

abundance: few
v_gene: TRBV2
d_gene: -
j_gene: TRBJ1-3
CDR3nt: TGTGCCAGCATCAGGCCCAGCTCTGGAAACACCATATATTTT
CDR3aa: CASIRPSSGNTIYF

abundance: -
v_gene: TRBV5-5
d_gene: TRBD2
j_gene: TRBJ2-7
CDR3nt: TGTGCCAGCAGCTTGGTGGGACTAGCGGGGCCAGGGTCCTACGAGCAGTACTTC
CDR3aa: CASSLVGLAGPGSYEQYF

abundance: -
v_gene: TRBV3-1/TRBV3-2
d_gene: -
j_gene: TRBJ1-1
CDR3nt: TGTGCCAGCAGCCAAGAGTCACAGGGAGGGGCTGAAGCTTTCTTT
CDR3aa: CASSQESQGGAEAFF

abundance: -
v_gene: TRBV25-1
d_gene: -
j_gene: TRBJ1-2
CDR3nt: TGTGCCAGCAGTGAATCGGGGGGGCCAACCTATGGCTACACCTTC
CDR3aa: CASSESGGPTYGYTF

abundance: -
v_gene: TRBV5-1
d_gene: -
j_gene: TRBJ2-5
CDR3nt: TGCGCCAGCAGCTTAGGGGGTGCGGAGCAAGAGACCCAGTACTTC
CDR3aa: CASSLGGAEQETQYF

abundance: -
v_gene: TRBV6-5
d_gene: -
j_gene: TRBJ2-1
CDR3nt: TGTGCCAGCAAGGAGGGTCAAAATTACAATGAGCAGTTCTTC
CDR3aa: CASKEGQNYNEQFF

abundance: once
v_gene: TRBV3-1/TRBV3-2
d_gene: -
j_gene: TRBJ2-2
CDR3nt: TGTGCCAGCAGCTCGGAAACCCCCACCGGGGAGCTGTTTTTT
CDR3aa: CASSSETPTGELFF

abundance: -
v_gene: TRBV11-3
d_gene: -
j_gene: TRBJ1-1
CDR3nt: TGTGCCAGCAGTCTTCGAACAGGCAACACTGAAGCTTTCTTT
CDR3aa: CASSLRTGNTEAFF

abundance: -
v_gene: TRBV4-3
d_gene: -
j_gene: TRBJ2-3
CDR3nt: TGCGCCAGCAGCCAAGGACTAGTTTCAGATACGCAGTATTTT
CDR3aa: CASSQGLVSDTQYF

abundance: -
v_gene: TRBV5-1
d_gene: TRBD1
j_gene: TRBJ1-1
CDR3nt: TGCGCCAGCAGCTCCGGACAGGGGCGTATCGCTGAAGCTTTCTTT
CDR3aa: CASSSGQGRIAEAFF

abundance: -
v_gene: TRBV7-2
d_gene: -
j_gene: TRBJ2-5
CDR3nt: TGTGCCAGCAGCTTAGTGCTCGGTCAAGAGACCCAGTACTTC
CDR3aa: CASSLVLGQETQYF

abundance: medium-sized
v_gene: TRBV5-4
d_gene: TRBD1
j_gene: TRBJ2-7
CDR3nt: TGTGCCAGCAGCACGGACGGACAGGACTACGAGCAGTACTTC
CDR3aa: CASSTDGQDYEQYF

abundance: -
v_gene: TRBV3-1/TRBV3-2
d_gene: -
j_gene: TRBJ2-1
CDR3nt: TGTGCCAGCAGCCAAAGCGGGCAGGGGTTGGAGCAGTTCTTC
CDR3aa: CASSQSGQGLEQFF

abundance: -
v_gene: TRBV5-1
d_gene: -
j_gene: TRBJ1-4
CDR3nt: TGCGCCAGCAGCCGCTACGGGTCCAATGAAAAACTGTTTTTT
CDR3aa: CASSRYGSNEKLFF

abundance: -
v_gene: TRBV7-9
d_gene: -
j_gene: TRBJ2-7
CDR3nt: TGTGCCAGCAGCTTAATGGGGGCCTCCTACGAGCAGTACTTC
CDR3aa: CASSLMGASYEQYF

abundance: -
v_gene: TRBV2
d_gene: -
j_gene: TRBJ2-7
CDR3nt: TGTGCCAGCAAAGAAGGGTACGAGCAGTACTTC
CDR3aa: CASKEGYEQYF

abundance: -
v_gene: TRBV11-3
d_gene: TRBD1
j_gene: TRBJ1-2
CDR3nt: TGTGCCAGCAGCATGACAGGGGGGTATGGCTACACCTTC
CDR3aa: CASSMTGGYGYTF

abundance: -
v_gene: TRBV14
d_gene: -
j_gene: TRBJ1-3
CDR3nt: TGTGCCAGCAGCCAAGGGCAGATTCTAGCTGGAAACACCATATATTTT
CDR3aa: CASSQGQILAGNTIYF

abundance: -
v_gene: TRBV6-5
d_gene: TRBD1
j_gene: TRBJ1-6
CDR3nt: TGTGCCAGCAGTTACGGGGGGACAGGTAATTCACCCCTCCACTTT
CDR3aa: CASSYGGTGNSPLHF

abundance: -
v_gene: TRBV2
d_gene: TRBD1
j_gene: TRBJ1-1
CDR3nt: TGTGCCAGCAGTTACTTACAGGGGGCTGAAGCTTTCTTT
CDR3aa: CASSYLQGAEAFF

abundance: -
v_gene: TRBV19
d_gene: TRBD1
j_gene: TRBJ1-2
CDR3nt: TGTGCCAGTCGACCCGGGACAGGGATCCTCTATGGCTACACCTTC
CDR3aa: CASRPGTGILYGYTF

abundance: -
v_gene: TRBV19
d_gene: -
j_gene: TRBJ1-2
CDR3nt: TGTGCCAGTACCGCCGCCAGACTCTATGGCTACACCTTC
CDR3aa: CASTAARLYGYTF

abundance: -
v_gene: TRBV6-1
d_gene: -
j_gene: TRBJ2-3
CDR3nt: TGTGCCAGCAGTGAACCGCCGTGGGTGGCAGATACGCAGTATTTT
CDR3aa: CASSEPPWVADTQYF